This T cell receptor beta chain stems from a study of cytomegalovirus exposure and HLA in healthy donors. As for the study in general: Early released data comprised around 85 million unique TCRs from HLA-typed donors. Study observations and caveats: A few of the chains that were CMV-associated were confirmed in vitro to be specific for CMV antigens. Equally common other TCR beta chains were less clonally expanded than HLA-associated ones, a later analysis found. The availability of immune exposure information extended only to CMV serostatus.

PCR used 60 Vbeta primers and 13 Jbeta primers. The repertoire was sequenced with immunoSEQ multiplex PCR; TCRdb's copy has only in-frame clones and lacks some. Seen here are over 85,000 clones, about 67% observed once, and the top ten hold 2.1%. As for this clone: Antigen unknown.

The TCR was taken from a man aged 30 to 39 in good health and CMV-seronegative. Sequencing input: PBMCs.

The CDR3 reads CASPQAREEYF. CDR3 bases: TGCGCCAGCCCCCAGGCCAGGGAGGAGTACTTC. The chain has TRBV23-1 and TRBJ2-5; the D gene is possibly TRBD2 (6 bases). TRBV23-1 is an ORF, with its function uncertain. This CDR3 has 11 amino acids. V lost 8 bases and J lost 12, with 16 bases in between.